This T cell receptor (beta chain) was sequenced during a study of T cells after posttransplantation cyclophosphamide. Overall study findings and caveats: Blood and skin or GI T cell repertoires showed limited TRB overlap. Donor-recipient repertoire similarity was low at 1-2 months, rising over year one. Recipient CMV seropositivity and CMV reactivation strongly tracked TRB clonality.

On this clone itself: Its target is unknown. At one end the junction does not follow the germline gene, possibly because of a read error. The same CDR3 also results from other DNA sequences found in this sample.

Generated by immunoSEQ multiplex PCR, the TCRdb table keeps only in-frame clones and is missing some. The table has roughly 9,100 clones, roughly nine tenths seen once. CDR1 and CDR2 (germline): LGHNA, YNFKEQ. The CDR3 is 16 amino acids. Peripheral blood was collected from the related graft donor on the marrow donation day. The V gene is TRBV4-2, the J gene TRBJ1-6; weak D call: TRBD1 (5 bases). The sample comprised memory CD4+ T cells sorted from PBMCs. The sequence came from a woman aged 55-69 years in good health, CMV-negative, and a related stem cell transplant donor. This CDR3 is CASSQDVGAANSPLHF. The CDR3 bases are TGTGCCAGCAGCCAAGATGTAGGGGCAGCAAATTCCCCCCTCCACTTT.